The T cell receptor beta chain described here comes from a study of T cells after yellow fever vaccination. MiXCR, applied by TCRdb to the 5' RACE reads, yields one record per CDR3 protein. The repertoire has 450,000 to 650,000 distinct CDR3 sequences, roughly 14% of them found once; the top ten carry more than 12%. The germline gives CDR1 GTSNPN, CDR2 SVGIG (reference sequence). This CDR3 region has 18 residues. V shed 0 bases, J shed 10 bases, and the junction held 21 bases outside the gene matches. Only a few counts were recorded for this clonotype. This chain joins TRBV30 and TRBJ2-1; TRBD2 aligns across 7 bases. The sample here was PBMCs, taken on the day of the yellow fever booster vaccination. The receptor comes from a man between 25 and 39 years old who received the YFV17D yellow fever vaccine. CDR3 protein: CAWSVVIAGSFPPYEQFF. The CDR3, as DNA: TGTGCCTGGAGTGTGGTTATAGCGGGCAGCTTCCCTCCATACGAGCAGTTCTTC.